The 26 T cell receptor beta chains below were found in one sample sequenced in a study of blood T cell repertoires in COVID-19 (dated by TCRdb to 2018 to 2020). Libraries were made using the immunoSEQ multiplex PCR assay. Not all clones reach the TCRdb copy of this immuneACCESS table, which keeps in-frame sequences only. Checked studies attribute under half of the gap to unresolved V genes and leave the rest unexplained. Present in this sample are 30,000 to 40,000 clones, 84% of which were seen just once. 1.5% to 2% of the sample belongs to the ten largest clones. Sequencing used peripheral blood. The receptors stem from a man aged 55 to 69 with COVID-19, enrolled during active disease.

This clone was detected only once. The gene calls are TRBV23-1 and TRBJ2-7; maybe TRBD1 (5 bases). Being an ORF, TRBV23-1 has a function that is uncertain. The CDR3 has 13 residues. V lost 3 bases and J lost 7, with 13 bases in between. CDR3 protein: CASSHLEGDEQYF. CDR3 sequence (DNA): TGCGCCAGCAGTCACCTCGAAGGGGATGAGCAGTACTTC.

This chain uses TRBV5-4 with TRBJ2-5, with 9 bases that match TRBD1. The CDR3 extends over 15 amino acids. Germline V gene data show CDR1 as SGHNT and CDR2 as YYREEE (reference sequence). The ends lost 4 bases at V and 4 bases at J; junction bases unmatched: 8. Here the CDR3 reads CASSPGGQGSETQYF. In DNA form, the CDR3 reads TGTGCCAGCAGCCCTGGGGGACAGGGATCAGAGACCCAGTACTTC.

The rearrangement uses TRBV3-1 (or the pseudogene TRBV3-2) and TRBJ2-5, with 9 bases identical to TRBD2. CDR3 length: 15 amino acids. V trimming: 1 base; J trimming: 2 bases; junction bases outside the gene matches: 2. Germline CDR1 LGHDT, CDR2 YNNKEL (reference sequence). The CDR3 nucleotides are TGTGCCAGCAGCCAAGCTAGCGGGATTCAAGAGACCCAGTACTTC. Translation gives CASSQASGIQETQYF.

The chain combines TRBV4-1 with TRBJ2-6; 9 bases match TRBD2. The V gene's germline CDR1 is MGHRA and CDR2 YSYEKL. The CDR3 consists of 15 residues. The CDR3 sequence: CAGAGGSSGANVLTF. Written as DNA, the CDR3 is TGCGCTGGAGCGGGAGGCAGCTCTGGGGCCAACGTCCTGACTTTC.

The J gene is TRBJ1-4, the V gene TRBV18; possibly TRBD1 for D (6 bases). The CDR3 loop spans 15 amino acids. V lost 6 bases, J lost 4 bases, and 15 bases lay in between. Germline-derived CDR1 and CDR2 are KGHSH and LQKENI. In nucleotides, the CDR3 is TGTGCCAGCTCTCTAGACAGGCGAAATAATGAAAAACTGTTTTTT. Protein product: CASSLDRRNNEKLFF. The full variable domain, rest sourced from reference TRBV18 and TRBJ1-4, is NAGVMQNPRHLVRRRGQEARLRCSPMKGHSHVYWYRQLPEEGLKFMVYLQKENIIDESGMPKERFSAEFPKEGPSILRIQQVVRGDSAAYFCASSLDRRNNEKLFFGSGTQLSVL.

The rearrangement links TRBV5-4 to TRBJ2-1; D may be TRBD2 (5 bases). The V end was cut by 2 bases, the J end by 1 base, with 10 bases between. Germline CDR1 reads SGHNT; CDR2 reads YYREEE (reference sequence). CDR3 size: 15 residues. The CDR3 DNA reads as TGTGCCAGCAGCTTAGCGTGGGAGTCCTACAATGAGCAGTTCTTC. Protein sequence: CASSLAWESYNEQFF. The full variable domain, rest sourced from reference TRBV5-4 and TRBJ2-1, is ETGVTQSPTHLIKTRGQQVTLRCSSQSGHNTVSWYQQALGQGPQFIFQYYREEENGRGNFPPRFSGLQFPNYSSELNVNALELDDSALYLCASSLAWESYNEQFFGPGTRLTVL.

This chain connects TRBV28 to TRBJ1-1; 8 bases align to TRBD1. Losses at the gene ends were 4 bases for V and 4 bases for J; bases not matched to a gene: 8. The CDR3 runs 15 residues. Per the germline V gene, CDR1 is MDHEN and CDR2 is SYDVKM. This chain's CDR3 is CASSYPTGVVTEAFF. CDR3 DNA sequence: TGTGCCAGCAGTTACCCGACAGGGGTGGTCACTGAAGCTTTCTTT.

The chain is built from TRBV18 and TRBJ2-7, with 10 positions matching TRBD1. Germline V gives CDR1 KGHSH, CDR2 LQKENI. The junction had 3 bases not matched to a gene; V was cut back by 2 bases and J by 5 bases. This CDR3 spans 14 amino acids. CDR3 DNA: TGTGCCAGCTCACCAGGGACAGGGGTGGACGAGCAGTACTTC. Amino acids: CASSPGTGVDEQYF.

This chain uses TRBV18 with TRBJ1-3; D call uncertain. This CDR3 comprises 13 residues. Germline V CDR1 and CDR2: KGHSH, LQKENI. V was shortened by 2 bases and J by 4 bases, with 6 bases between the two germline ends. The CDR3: CASSPGRGNTIYF. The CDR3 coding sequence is TGTGCCAGCTCACCAGGGCGCGGAAACACCATATATTTT.

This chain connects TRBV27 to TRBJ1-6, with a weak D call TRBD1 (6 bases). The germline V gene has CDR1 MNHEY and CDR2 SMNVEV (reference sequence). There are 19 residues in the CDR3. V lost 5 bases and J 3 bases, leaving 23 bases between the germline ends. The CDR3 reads CASSLRDISSPIYNSPLHF. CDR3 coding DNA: TGTGCCAGCAGTCTTCGGGACATCTCATCCCCGATCTATAATTCACCCCTCCACTTT.

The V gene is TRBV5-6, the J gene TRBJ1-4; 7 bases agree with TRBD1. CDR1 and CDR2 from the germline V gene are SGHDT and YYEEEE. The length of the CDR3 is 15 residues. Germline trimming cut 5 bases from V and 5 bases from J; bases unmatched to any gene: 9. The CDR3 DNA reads TGTGCCAGCAGTTTTTTGGGGGACAGAAATGAAAAACTGTTTTTT. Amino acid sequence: CASSFLGDRNEKLFF.

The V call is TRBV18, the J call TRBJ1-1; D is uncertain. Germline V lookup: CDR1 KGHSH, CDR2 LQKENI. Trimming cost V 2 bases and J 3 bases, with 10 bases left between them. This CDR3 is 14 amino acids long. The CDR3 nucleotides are TGTGCCAGCTCACCATTACAGAAGGACACTGAAGCTTTCTTT. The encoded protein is CASSPLQKDTEAFF. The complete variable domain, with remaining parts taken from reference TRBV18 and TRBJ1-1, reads NAGVMQNPRHLVRRRGQEARLRCSPMKGHSHVYWYRQLPEEGLKFMVYLQKENIIDESGMPKERFSAEFPKEGPSILRIQQVVRGDSAAYFCASSPLQKDTEAFFGQGTRLTVV.

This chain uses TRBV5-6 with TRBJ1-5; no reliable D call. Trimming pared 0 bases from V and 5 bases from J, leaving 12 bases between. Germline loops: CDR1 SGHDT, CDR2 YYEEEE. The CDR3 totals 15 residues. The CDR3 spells CASSLGYSLDQPQHF. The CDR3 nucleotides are TGTGCCAGCAGCTTGGGATACAGCTTAGATCAGCCCCAGCATTTT.

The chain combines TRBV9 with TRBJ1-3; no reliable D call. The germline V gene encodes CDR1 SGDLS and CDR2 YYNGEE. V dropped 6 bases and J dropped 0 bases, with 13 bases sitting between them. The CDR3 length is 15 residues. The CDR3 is CASTSGMNSGNTIYF. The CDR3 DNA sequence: TGTGCCAGCACCAGTGGCATGAACTCTGGAAACACCATATATTTT. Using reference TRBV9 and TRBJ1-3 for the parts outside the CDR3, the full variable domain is DSGVTQTPKHLITATGQRVTLRCSPRSGDLSVYWYQQSLDQGLQFLIQYYNGEERAKGNILERFSAQQFPDLHSELNLSSLELGDSALYFCASTSGMNSGNTIYFGEGSWLTVV.

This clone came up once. This chain's CDR3 is CASSYTTSNRYTF. CDR3 sequence (DNA): TGTGCCAGCAGTTACACGACATCCAACCGCTACACCTTC. V is TRBV6-5 and J is TRBJ1-2; the D is unclear. Trimming removed 2 bases from V and 9 bases from J, with 13 bases in between. Germline CDR1 reads MNHEY; CDR2 reads SVGAGI. This CDR3 comprises 13 residues.

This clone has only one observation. CDR3 sequence: CASRLPGGMNTEAFF. DNA for the CDR3: TGTGCCAGCAGACTCCCAGGGGGTATGAACACTGAAGCTTTCTTT. The chain combines TRBV28 with TRBJ1-1, with 7 bases that match TRBD1. The CDR3 extends over 15 amino acids. The V and J ends lost 6 bases and 0 bases, in that order; junction bases with no gene match: 7. Germline CDR1 MDHEN, CDR2 SYDVKM.

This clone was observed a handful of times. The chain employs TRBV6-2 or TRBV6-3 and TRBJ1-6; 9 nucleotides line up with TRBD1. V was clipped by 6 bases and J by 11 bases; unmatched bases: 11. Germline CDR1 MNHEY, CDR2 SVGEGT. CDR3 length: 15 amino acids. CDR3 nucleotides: TGTGCCAGCAGCGGGAGGGGACAGGGTTTTCCACCCCTCCACTTT. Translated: CASSGRGQGFPPLHF.

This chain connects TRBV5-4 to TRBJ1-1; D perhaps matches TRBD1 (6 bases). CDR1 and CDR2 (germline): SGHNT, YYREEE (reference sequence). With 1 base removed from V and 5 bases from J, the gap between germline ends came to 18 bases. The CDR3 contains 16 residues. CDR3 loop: CASSLSSGRGGTEAFF. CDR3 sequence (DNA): TGTGCCAGCAGCTTGAGTTCGGGCAGGGGCGGAACTGAAGCTTTCTTT.

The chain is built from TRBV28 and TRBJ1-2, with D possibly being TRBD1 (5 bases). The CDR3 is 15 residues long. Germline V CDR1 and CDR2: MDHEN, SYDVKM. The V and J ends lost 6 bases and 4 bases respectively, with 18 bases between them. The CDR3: CASRRAGGNPYGYTF. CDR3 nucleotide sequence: TGTGCCAGCAGGCGGGCGGGGGGGAATCCCTATGGCTACACCTTC.

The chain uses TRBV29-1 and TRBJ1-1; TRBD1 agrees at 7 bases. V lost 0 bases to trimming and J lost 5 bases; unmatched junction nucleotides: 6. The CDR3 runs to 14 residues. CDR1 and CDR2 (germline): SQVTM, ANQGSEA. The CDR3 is CSVEDSRGQTEAFF. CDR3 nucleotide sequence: TGCAGCGTTGAAGATTCGAGGGGGCAAACTGAAGCTTTCTTT. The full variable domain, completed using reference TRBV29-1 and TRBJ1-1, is SAVISQKPSRDICQRGTSLTIQCQVDSQVTMMFWYRQQPGQSLTLIATANQGSEATYESGFVIDKFPISRPNLTFSTLTVSNMSPEDSSIYLCSVEDSRGQTEAFFGQGTRLTVV.

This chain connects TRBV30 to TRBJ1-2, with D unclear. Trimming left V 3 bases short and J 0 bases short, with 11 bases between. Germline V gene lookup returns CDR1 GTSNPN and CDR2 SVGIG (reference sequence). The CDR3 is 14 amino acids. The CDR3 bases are TGTGCCTGGAGGGCCGGGTCCGCTAACTATGGCTACACCTTC. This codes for CAWRAGSANYGYTF.

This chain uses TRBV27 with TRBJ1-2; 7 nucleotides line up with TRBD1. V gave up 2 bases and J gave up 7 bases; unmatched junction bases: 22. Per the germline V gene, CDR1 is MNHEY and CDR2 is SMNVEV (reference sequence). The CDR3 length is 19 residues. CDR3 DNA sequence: TGTGCCAGCAGTTTAATTTCAGTCCCGCAGGGGGGATCGTCGGGTGGCTACACCTTC. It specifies CASSLISVPQGGSSGGYTF.

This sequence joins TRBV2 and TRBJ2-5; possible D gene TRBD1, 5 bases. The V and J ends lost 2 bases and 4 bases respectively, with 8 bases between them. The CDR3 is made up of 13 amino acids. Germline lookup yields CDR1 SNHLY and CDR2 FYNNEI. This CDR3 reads CASSESGAETQYF. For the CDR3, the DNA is TGTGCCAGCAGTGAAAGTGGGGCAGAGACCCAGTACTTC.

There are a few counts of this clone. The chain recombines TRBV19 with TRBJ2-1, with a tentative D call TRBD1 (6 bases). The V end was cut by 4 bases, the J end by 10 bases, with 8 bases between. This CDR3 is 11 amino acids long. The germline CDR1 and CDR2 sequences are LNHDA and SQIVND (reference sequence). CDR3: CASSNRVEQFF. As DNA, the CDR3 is TGTGCCAGTAGTAACAGGGTAGAGCAGTTCTTC.

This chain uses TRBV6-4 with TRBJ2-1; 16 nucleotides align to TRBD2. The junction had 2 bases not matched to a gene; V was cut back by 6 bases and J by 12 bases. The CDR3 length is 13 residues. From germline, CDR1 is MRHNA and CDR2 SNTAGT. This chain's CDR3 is CASRGLAGGPQFF. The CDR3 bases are TGTGCCAGCAGGGGACTAGCGGGAGGGCCGCAGTTCTTC.

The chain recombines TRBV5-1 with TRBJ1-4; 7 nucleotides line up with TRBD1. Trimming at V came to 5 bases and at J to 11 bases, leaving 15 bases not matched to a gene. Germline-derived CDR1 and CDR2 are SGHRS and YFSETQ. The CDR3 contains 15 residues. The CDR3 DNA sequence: TGCGCCAGCAGACGAACTACAGGGGAATCAGGGAAACTGTTTTTT. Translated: CASRRTTGESGKLFF.